These 26 T cell receptor beta chains share one sample of origin, sequenced in a study of T cell responses to AZD1222 COVID-19 vaccine. This table comes from immunoSEQ multiplex PCR, and its TCRdb copy is limited to in-frame clones, with some not included. In the table there are 200,000 or so clones, 90% to 95% of which are singletons. Sample: peripheral blood, taken on day 0 of AZD1222 vaccination. These receptors originate from an adult in good health.

The chain combines TRBV4-1 with TRBJ2-7, with D unresolved. The CDR3 covers 15 residues. Germline lookup yields CDR1 MGHRA and CDR2 YSYEKL. With 0 bases removed from V and 4 bases from J, the gap between germline ends came to 13 bases. The CDR3 DNA reads TGCGCCAGCAGCCAAGACGATTCCGACGGATACGAGCAGTACTTC. Its translation is CASSQDDSDGYEQYF.

V and J are TRBV10-3 and TRBJ1-6; possibly TRBD1 for D (6 bases). This CDR3 region has 14 residues. V was cut by 4 bases and J by 7 bases, with 11 bases left in between. CDR1 ENHRY and CDR2 SYGVKD come from the germline V gene. In DNA, the CDR3 is TGTGCCATCAGTGGCAGGGGTGTAAATTCACCCCTCCACTTT. Its protein product is CAISGRGVNSPLHF.

The V call is TRBV6-5, the J call TRBJ2-7; 8 bases fit TRBD1. This CDR3 spans 13 amino acids. Germline values: CDR1 MNHEY, CDR2 SVGAGI. The junction had 3 bases not matched to a gene; V was cut back by 8 bases and J by 0 bases. CDR3 in amino acids: CASQTGGSYEQYF. The CDR3 region has the DNA TGTGCCAGCCAAACAGGGGGCTCCTACGAGCAGTACTTC.

This clone was observed a single time. The chain is built from TRBV6-6 and TRBJ2-7, with a weak D call TRBD1 (6 bases). Germline loops: CDR1 MNHNY, CDR2 SVGAGI (reference sequence). With 5 bases removed from V and 7 bases from J, the gap between germline ends came to 27 bases. The CDR3 covers 17 residues. CDR3 bases: TGTGCCAGCAGTCCGGTCCGGCAGGGGAACCCATCGGGTGAGCAGTACTTC. It codes for CASSPVRQGNPSGEQYF.

The rearrangement links TRBV24-1 to TRBJ2-3; D call uncertain. CDR1 is KGHDR and CDR2 is SFDVKD in the germline V gene. CDR3 length: 11 amino acids. V gave up 6 bases and J gave up 2 bases, with 2 bases separating them. The CDR3 DNA follows: TGTGCCACCAGTTACACAGATACGCAGTATTTT. It codes for CATSYTDTQYF.

This chain links TRBV1 with TRBJ2-7; the table calls TRBD1, which could not be checked here. TRBV1 is annotated as a pseudogene. The CDR3 consists of 17 residues. CDR3 DNA sequence: TGCACCAGCAGCCAAGACCCACCGGGACAGCTCTCCTACGAGCAGTACTTC. The encoded protein is CTSSQDPPGQLSYEQYF.

This chain links TRBV7-9 with TRBJ2-7; tentatively, D is TRBD2 (5 bases). The CDR3 spans 15 residues. V lost 4 bases, J lost 0 bases, and 13 bases lay in between. CDR1 and CDR2 (germline): SEHNR, FQNEAQ (reference sequence). Here the CDR3 DNA reads TGTGCCAGCAGCTCCCTAGCCGGGCCCTCCTACGAGCAGTACTTC. The encoded protein is CASSSLAGPSYEQYF.

The chain links TRBV11-2 to TRBJ1-2; the D is unclear. Trimming removed 2 bases at V and 3 bases at J, with 25 bases between. The V gene's germline CDR1 is SGHAT and CDR2 FQNNGV. CDR3 length equals 19 residues. CDR3: CASSLYPTLGAGKDYGYTF. The CDR3 bases are TGTGCCAGCAGCTTATATCCTACCCTTGGCGCGGGGAAGGACTATGGCTACACCTTC.

This rearrangement joins TRBV18 to TRBJ1-5; no definite D call. CDR1 and CDR2 (germline): KGHSH, LQKENI. The CDR3 runs 15 residues. Trimming took off 2 bases at V and 4 bases at J, with 12 bases between the two ends. The CDR3 sequence is CASSPELGHNQPQHF. The CDR3 region has the DNA TGTGCCAGCTCACCAGAGTTGGGTCATAATCAGCCCCAGCATTTT.

The J gene is TRBJ2-5, the V gene TRBV5-1, with TRBD1 matching over 8 bases. The germline V gene encodes CDR1 SGHRS and CDR2 YFSETQ. With 0 bases clipped from V and 5 bases from J, the junction kept 3 bases outside the gene matches. CDR3 size: 14 residues. CDR3 DNA sequence: TGCGCCAGCAGCTTGGTGGACAGGGTCGAGACCCAGTACTTC. Translated: CASSLVDRVETQYF.

V and J are TRBV7-3 and TRBJ2-1; D uncertain. This CDR3 has 15 residues. Germline V gene lookup returns CDR1 SGHTA and CDR2 FQGTGA. With 5 bases removed from V and 2 bases from J, the gap between germline ends came to 13 bases. In DNA form, the CDR3 reads TGTGCCAGCAGCCAAAGCGTACATCCCTACAATGAGCAGTTCTTC. Its protein is CASSQSVHPYNEQFF.

CDR3 nucleotide sequence: TGTGCCAGCAGCTCGACAGCGAACACTGAAGCTTTCTTT. Translation gives CASSSTANTEAFF. The chain combines TRBV11-1 with TRBJ1-1; possible D gene TRBD1, 5 bases. The germline V and J ends were trimmed by 4 bases and 1 base, with 7 bases remaining between them. The CDR3 is 13 amino acids. The germline V gene encodes CDR1 SGHAT and CDR2 FQDESV (reference sequence).

J is TRBJ1-2 and V is TRBV6-5; D possibly corresponds to TRBD1 (5 bases). The ends were cut back, 6 bases at V and 0 bases at J, with 14 bases in the middle. Germline V gene lookup returns CDR1 MNHEY and CDR2 SVGAGI. This CDR3 has 15 residues. The CDR3 region has the DNA TGTGCCAGCAGCCTGAACAGGTTTTCTAACTATGGCTACACCTTC. It codes for CASSLNRFSNYGYTF.

The chain is built from TRBV5-4 and TRBJ1-1; TRBD1 matches 10 bases. Germline V CDR1 and CDR2: SGHNT, YYREEE (reference sequence). Trimming at V came to 3 bases and at J to 4 bases, leaving 6 bases not matched to a gene. The CDR3 totals 15 residues. The CDR3 loop reads CASSSIDRGLTEAFF. For the CDR3, the DNA is TGTGCCAGCAGCTCAATTGACAGGGGGCTCACTGAAGCTTTCTTT.

The CDR3, as DNA: TGTGCCAGCAGTTTTACCACAGATACGCAGTATTTT. Encoded protein: CASSFTTDTQYF. The chain carries TRBV12-3 or TRBV12-4 and TRBJ2-3; D uncertain. This CDR3 has 12 residues. The ends were cut back, 3 bases at V and 2 bases at J, with 3 bases in the middle.

This chain connects TRBV25-1 to TRBJ2-5; TRBD1 aligns across 8 bases. The germline V gene has CDR1 MGHDK and CDR2 SYGVNS. Unmatched junction bases numbered 10, after V lost 5 bases and J lost 5 bases. The CDR3 covers 15 residues. DNA of the CDR3: TGTGCCAGCAGTCCCCGGACAGGGAGCGGGGAGACCCAGTACTTC. Its translation is CASSPRTGSGETQYF.

The chain's CDR3 is CASSIARLTEAFF. In DNA, the CDR3 is TGTGCCAGCAGTATTGCGAGACTCACTGAAGCTTTCTTT. The rearrangement uses TRBV14 and TRBJ1-1; D gene uncertain. Germline V CDR1 and CDR2: SGHDN, FVKESK. Trimming removed 6 bases from V and 4 bases from J, with 12 bases in between. CDR3 size: 13 residues.

Here the CDR3 reads CASSLVAGPNPGTAYEQYF. The CDR3 coding sequence is TGTGCCAGCAGCTTAGTGGCTGGCCCCAACCCGGGGACAGCTTACGAGCAGTACTTC. V gene TRBV11-2 combines with J gene TRBJ2-7; 7 positions agree with TRBD1. This CDR3 spans 19 amino acids. V was clipped by 1 base and J by 4 bases; unmatched bases: 19. Germline CDR1 SGHAT, CDR2 FQNNGV.

This rearrangement joins TRBV5-6 to TRBJ2-7, with 9 bases lining up with TRBD1. Germline assignment: CDR1 SGHDT and CDR2 YYEEEE. The CDR3 runs to 15 residues. V gave up 4 bases and J gave up 2 bases; unmatched junction bases: 7. For the CDR3, the DNA is TGTGCCAGCAGCCTGATGGGGACAGGGCCCTACGAGCAGTACTTC. This translates into CASSLMGTGPYEQYF. Full variable domain (outside the CDR3, taken from reference TRBV5-6 and TRBJ2-7): DAGVTQSPTHLIKTRGQQVTLRCSPKSGHDTVSWYQQALGQGPQFIFQYYEEEERQRGNFPDRFSGHQFPNYSSELNVNALLLGDSALYLCASSLMGTGPYEQYFGPGTRLTVT.

The CDR3 nucleotides are TGTGCCAGCAGTGATAAGAGGGCCGGGGCAGATACGCAGTATTTT. Protein: CASSDKRAGADTQYF. The V gene is TRBV2, the J gene TRBJ2-3; D might be TRBD2 (5 bases). Germline V lookup: CDR1 SNHLY, CDR2 FYNNEI. The CDR3 is 15 amino acids. Trimming left V 3 bases short and J 4 bases short, with 14 bases between.

This chain connects TRBV6-5 to TRBJ2-5; 7 bases match TRBD1. With 6 bases clipped from V and 6 bases from J, the junction kept 13 bases outside the gene matches. The V gene's germline CDR1 is MNHEY and CDR2 SVGAGI. The CDR3 runs to 15 residues. CDR3 nucleotide sequence: TGTGCCAGCAGACGAACAGGGGATAATCCCAAGACCCAGTACTTC. It encodes CASRRTGDNPKTQYF.

The rearrangement joins TRBV5-5 to TRBJ2-1, with 9 nucleotides matching TRBD2. With V trimmed by 2 bases and J by 7 bases, 10 bases remained unmatched. The germline V gene encodes CDR1 SGHKS and CDR2 YYEKEE (reference sequence). The CDR3 sequence is 16 residues long. This CDR3 is CASSLPGLAGYNEQFF. The CDR3 DNA reads TGTGCCAGCAGCTTACCTGGCCTAGCGGGGTATAATGAGCAGTTCTTC.

The J gene is TRBJ1-2, the V gene TRBV2, with D maybe TRBD1 (6 bases). This CDR3 is built from 14 residues. The germline V and J ends were trimmed by 6 bases and 8 bases, with 19 bases remaining between them. CDR1 and CDR2 (germline): SNHLY, FYNNEI. CDR3 nucleotides: TGTGCCAGCAGCAGGGACAACCGAGCGTTAGGCTACACCTTC. This codes for CASSRDNRALGYTF. The full variable domain, completed using reference TRBV2 and TRBJ1-2, is EPEVTQTPSHQVTQMGQEVILRCVPISNHLYFYWYRQILGQKVEFLVSFYNNEISEKSEIFDDQFSVERPDGSNFTLKIRSTKLEDSAMYFCASSRDNRALGYTFGSGTRLTVV.

J is TRBJ2-2 and V is TRBV5-1; a weak D match, TRBD2 (7 bases). With 3 bases removed from V and 5 bases from J, the gap between germline ends came to 14 bases. Germline assignment: CDR1 SGHRS and CDR2 YFSETQ. This CDR3 has 15 residues. This chain's CDR3 is CASSWAGAGTGELFF. CDR3 DNA: TGCGCCAGCAGCTGGGCGGGGGCCGGAACCGGGGAGCTGTTTTTT.

The chain couples TRBV7-3 to TRBJ2-1; D is ambiguous. Germline CDR1 SGHTA, CDR2 FQGTGA. V gave up 4 bases and J gave up 9 bases, with 13 bases separating them. CDR3 length equals 13 residues. The CDR3 is CASSSIIRSEQFF. CDR3 DNA: TGTGCCAGCAGCTCCATTATTAGGAGTGAGCAGTTCTTC.

The chain has TRBV7-8 and TRBJ2-3; D is perhaps TRBD1 (6 bases). Deletions cut 5 bases from V and 0 bases from J, with 12 bases between. The CDR3 has 15 amino acids. Germline CDR1 and CDR2: SGHVS and FQNEAQ. CDR3 nucleotide sequence: TGTGCCAGCAGCCTACAGGGAACTAGCACAGATACGCAGTATTTT. It translates to CASSLQGTSTDTQYF.